This T cell receptor (beta chain) is from a study of Graves' ophthalmopathy and Graves' hyperthyroidism (dated by TCRdb to 2016 to 2019). In terms of the full investigation: Peripheral blood samples were taken at the time of initial diagnosis, before any treatment was given. In total, over 130 blood samples were TCR-sequenced: some 40 ophthalmopathy, some 75 hyperthyroidism and about 17 hyperthyroidism-to-ophthalmopathy patients. The study used signatures of the TCR beta repertoire to tell Graves' ophthalmopathy apart from Graves' hyperthyroidism and to predict which patients would progress to ophthalmopathy. An independent validation cohort was composed of some 19 hyperthyroidism patients and around 16 patients who later progressed from hyperthyroidism to ophthalmopathy. To explore V-J signatures that separate ophthalmopathy from hyperthyroidism, a discovery set of 100 patients was enrolled, consisting of fewer than 45 with ophthalmopathy and around 60 with stable hyperthyroidism. Following sampling, methimazole starting at 30 mg daily was administered to hyperthyroidism patients, and high-dose intravenous methylprednisolone was administered to ophthalmopathy patients. In a handful of hyperthyroidism patients, the T-cell repertoire of thyroid tissue was compared with the T-cell repertoire of blood.

Ophthalmopathy patients were characterized by moderately to severely active disease, a Clinical Activity Score of at least 3, a NOSPECS grade of at least 4, and a disease duration under 3 months. Anyone with other autoimmune diseases, uncontrolled infections, pregnancy or lactation was excluded from the study. Clinical symptoms, serum thyroxine, TRAb, thyroid ultrasound and orbital computed tomography formed the basis of the diagnosis. Using Ficoll-Paque density gradient centrifugation, PBMCs were isolated from over 8.5 ml of fresh peripheral blood. Trizol reagent was used to extract the total RNA, and its quality was then checked on an Agilent 2100 Bioanalyzer. Overall results and qualifications from the work: No statistical method was used to predetermine the sample size, and group allocation was not hidden from the investigators. Most expanded thyroid clonotypes with a frequency above 0.001 also appeared in blood, which suggests that blood repertoires may reflect the immune response in the thyroid. In validation, the model predicted ophthalmopathy progression with about 71% sensitivity and about 77% specificity; 12 predicted patients were CT-confirmed with GO in a median of approximately six months. In cross-validation, the 13-signature model distinguished ophthalmopathy from stable hyperthyroidism with nearly 90% sensitivity and roughly 84% specificity, while in the test set the corresponding values were 80% and 75%.

For repertoire sequencing, TCR beta CDR3 regions were amplified from RNA transcripts. A first-round RT-PCR used HTBI primers with the Qiagen OneStep RT-PCR kit, followed by a second-round multiplex PCR, size selection and purification. Libraries were sequenced on an Illumina HiSeq2000 using paired-end 100 bp reads. Under the source paper's analysis protocol: SOAPnuke was used to process the reads, removing any read that contained adapters or uncalled bases, had a mean Phred below 15, or lacked an exact match to the constant primer or identifier. High-quality paired reads were merged with COPE v1.2.5. Each unique nucleotide sequence was treated as a clonotype, and MiTCR v1.1 was used to align the clonotypes to the IMGT TRB V, D and J references. Only V-J combinations with frequency above 0.0001 were analysed, covering around 99% of repertoires. For each V-J combination, a TCR clonal expansion and chaos score was defined as the ratio of F50 clonal expansion to chaos observed in the TCRdist matrix. Welch's t-statistics and random forest were used to reduce the features to 10 to 15 V-J combinations, which were then used as input to a naive Bayes classifier. Thyroid-blood repertoire similarity was quantified with the Morisita-Horn index. In-frame beta chains were kept once TCRdb had trimmed the public reads at Q25 with fastp and called clones with MiXCR. Duplicate CDR3 protein sequences are folded into a single record with the most common DNA and genes. The V and J calls and clone size come from TCRdb's table, not from the authors' own analysis. This sample lists some 250,000 distinct CDR3 sequences; around 45% were detected once. The ten largest clones take up about half of the sample.

As regards this clonotype: No cognate antigen has been identified for it. No clone much larger than this one lies a single base away; base qualities are absent.

CDR1 and CDR2 are read off the germline V gene as SQVTM and ANQGSEA. Trimming costs V 0 bases and J 4 bases, and their ends lie 15 bases apart. There are 15 amino acids in the CDR3, from cysteine to phenylalanine inclusive. Only the CDR3 region is kept as DNA, spanning 45 bases read in frame from base 1. Sequenced input: peripheral blood. The source of this sequence is an adult man with Graves' ophthalmopathy. The V and J segments used are TRBV29-1 and TRBJ1-2; a tentative D match to TRBD1 spans 6 bases. The CDR3 loop reads CSVEDQGIAGYGYTF. The DNA sequence reads TGCAGCGTTGAAGATCAGGGGATAGCAGGCTATGGCTACACCTTC.